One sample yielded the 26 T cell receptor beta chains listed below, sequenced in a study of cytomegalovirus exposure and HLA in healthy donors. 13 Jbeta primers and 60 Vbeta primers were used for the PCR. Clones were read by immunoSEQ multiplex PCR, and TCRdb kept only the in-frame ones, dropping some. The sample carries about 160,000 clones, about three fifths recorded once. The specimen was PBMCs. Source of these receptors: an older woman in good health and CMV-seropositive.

Here the CDR3 DNA reads TGCGCCAGCAGCTTCGAGGGATCCTCCTACGAGCAGTACTTC. Protein product: CASSFEGSSYEQYF. This chain connects TRBV5-1 to TRBJ2-7, with D possibly TRBD2 on 5 matching bases. Germline CDR1 and CDR2: SGHRS and YFSETQ. The ends were cut back, 2 bases at V and 0 bases at J, with 9 bases in the middle. The CDR3 covers 14 residues.

CDR3 in DNA: TGCAGCGTTGGCGGGGGAGCCGGGGAGCTGTTTTTT. Residues: CSVGGGAGELFF. This rearrangement joins TRBV29-1 to TRBJ2-2; 7 nucleotides line up with TRBD2. V lost 4 bases and J lost 6; bases outside the gene matches: 2. CDR3 length: 12 amino acids. Germline lookup yields CDR1 SQVTM and CDR2 ANQGSEA.

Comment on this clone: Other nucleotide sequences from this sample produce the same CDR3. The CDR3 nucleotides are TGCGCCAGCAGCTTGGTAATGGGGCTGGGCACTGAAGCTTTCTTT. This codes for CASSLVMGLGTEAFF. The rearrangement joins TRBV5-1 to TRBJ1-1; D may be TRBD1 (5 bases). Germline assignment: CDR1 SGHRS and CDR2 YFSETQ. This CDR3 has 15 residues. Trimming took 0 bases from V and 4 from J, leaving 13 bases between them.

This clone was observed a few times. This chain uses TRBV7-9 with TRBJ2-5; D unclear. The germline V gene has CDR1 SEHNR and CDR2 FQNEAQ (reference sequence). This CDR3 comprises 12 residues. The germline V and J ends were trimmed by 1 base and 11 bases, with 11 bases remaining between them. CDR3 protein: CASSLVPDGQYF. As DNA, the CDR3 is TGTGCCAGCAGCTTAGTGCCCGACGGGCAGTACTTC. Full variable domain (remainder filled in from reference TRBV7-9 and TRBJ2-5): DTGVSQNPRHKITKRGQNVTFRCDPISEHNRLYWYRQTLGQGPEFLTYFQNEAQLEKSRLLSDRFSAERPKGSFSTLEIQRTEQGDSAMYLCASSLVPDGQYFGPGTRLLVL.

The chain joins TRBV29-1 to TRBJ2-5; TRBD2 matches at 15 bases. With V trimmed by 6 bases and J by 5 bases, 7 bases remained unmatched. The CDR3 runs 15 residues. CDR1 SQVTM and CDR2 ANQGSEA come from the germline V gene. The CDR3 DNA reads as TGCAGCGTGGGGACTAGCGGGAGGACGTTGGAGACCCAGTACTTC. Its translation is CSVGTSGRTLETQYF.

DNA for the CDR3: TGCGCCAGCAGATTTAGCGGGGGCCCTTTCAATGAGCAGTTCTTC. This encodes CASRFSGGPFNEQFF. The chain couples TRBV5-1 to TRBJ2-1, with 9 bases identical to TRBD2. This CDR3 comprises 15 residues. Germline CDR1 and CDR2: SGHRS and YFSETQ. Germline trimming cut 5 bases from V and 6 bases from J; bases unmatched to any gene: 9.

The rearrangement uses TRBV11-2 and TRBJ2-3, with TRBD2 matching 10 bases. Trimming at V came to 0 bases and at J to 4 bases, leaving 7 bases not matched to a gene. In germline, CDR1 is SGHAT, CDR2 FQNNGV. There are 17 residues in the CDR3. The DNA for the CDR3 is TGTGCCAGCAGCTTAGAAGCTAGCGGGGGTCTGGCAGATACGCAGTATTTT. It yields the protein CASSLEASGGLADTQYF.

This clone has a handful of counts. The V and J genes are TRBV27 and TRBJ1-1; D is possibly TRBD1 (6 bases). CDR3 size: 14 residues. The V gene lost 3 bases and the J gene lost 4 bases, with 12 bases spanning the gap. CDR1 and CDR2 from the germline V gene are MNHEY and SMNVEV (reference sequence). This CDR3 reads CASSLTGRGTEAFF. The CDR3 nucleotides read TGTGCCAGCAGTTTGACAGGTCGTGGCACTGAAGCTTTCTTT.

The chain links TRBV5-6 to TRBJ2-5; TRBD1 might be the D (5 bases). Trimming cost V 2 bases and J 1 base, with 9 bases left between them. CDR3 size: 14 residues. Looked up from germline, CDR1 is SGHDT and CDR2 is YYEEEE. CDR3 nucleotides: TGTGCCAGCAGCTTTTTCGACAGCCAAGAGACCCAGTACTTC. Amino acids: CASSFFDSQETQYF.

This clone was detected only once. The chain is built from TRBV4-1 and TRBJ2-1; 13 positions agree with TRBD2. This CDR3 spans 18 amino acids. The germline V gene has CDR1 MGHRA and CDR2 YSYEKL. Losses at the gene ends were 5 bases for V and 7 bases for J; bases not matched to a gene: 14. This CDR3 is CASSRRSPGLAGRNEQFF. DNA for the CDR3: TGCGCCAGCAGCAGACGCTCCCCGGGACTAGCGGGAAGGAATGAGCAGTTCTTC.

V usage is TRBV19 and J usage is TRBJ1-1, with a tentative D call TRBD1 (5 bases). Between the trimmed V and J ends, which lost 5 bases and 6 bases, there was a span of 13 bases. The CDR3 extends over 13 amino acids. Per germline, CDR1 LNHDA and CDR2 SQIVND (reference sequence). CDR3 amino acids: CASSYGGESEAFF. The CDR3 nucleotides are TGTGCCAGTAGTTACGGAGGGGAGTCTGAAGCTTTCTTT.

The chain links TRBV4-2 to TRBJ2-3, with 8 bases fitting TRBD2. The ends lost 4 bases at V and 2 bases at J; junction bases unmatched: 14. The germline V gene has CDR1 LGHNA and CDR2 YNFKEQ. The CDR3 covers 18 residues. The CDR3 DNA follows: TGTGCCAGCAGCCCCCTGAACGCCAGCGGGAGACACACAGATACGCAGTATTTT. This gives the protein CASSPLNASGRHTDTQYF.

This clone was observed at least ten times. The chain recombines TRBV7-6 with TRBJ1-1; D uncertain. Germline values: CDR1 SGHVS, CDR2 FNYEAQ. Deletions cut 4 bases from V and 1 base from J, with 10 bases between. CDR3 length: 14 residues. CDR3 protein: CASSYRPGNTEAFF. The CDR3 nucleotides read TGTGCCAGCAGCTACCGACCAGGGAACACTGAAGCTTTCTTT.

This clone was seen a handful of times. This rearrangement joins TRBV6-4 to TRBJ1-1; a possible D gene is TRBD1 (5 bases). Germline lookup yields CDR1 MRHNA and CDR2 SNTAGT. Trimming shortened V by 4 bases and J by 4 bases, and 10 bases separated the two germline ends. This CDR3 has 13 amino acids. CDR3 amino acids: CASSVVGGTEAFF. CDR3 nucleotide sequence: TGTGCCAGCAGTGTCGTGGGGGGCACTGAAGCTTTCTTT.

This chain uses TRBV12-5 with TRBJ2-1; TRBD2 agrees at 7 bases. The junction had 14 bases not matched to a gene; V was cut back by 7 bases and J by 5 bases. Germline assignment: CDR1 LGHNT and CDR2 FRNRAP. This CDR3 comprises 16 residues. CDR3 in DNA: TGTGCTAGTGCCCAAACCTTCGCGGGAGTTGACAATGAGCAGTTCTTC. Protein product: CASAQTFAGVDNEQFF.

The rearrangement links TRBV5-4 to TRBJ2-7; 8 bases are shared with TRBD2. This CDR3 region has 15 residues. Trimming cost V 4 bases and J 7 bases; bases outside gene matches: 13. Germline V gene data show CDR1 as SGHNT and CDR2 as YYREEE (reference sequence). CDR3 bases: TGTGCCAGCAGCCCGACGACTAGCGTAGCTTTTGAGCAGTACTTC. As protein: CASSPTTSVAFEQYF.

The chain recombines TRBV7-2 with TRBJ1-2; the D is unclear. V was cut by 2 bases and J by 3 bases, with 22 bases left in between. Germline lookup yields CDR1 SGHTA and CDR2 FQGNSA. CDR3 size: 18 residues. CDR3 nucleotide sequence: TGTGCCAGCAGCTTAAGGAGTATGGAGGGCAGAACCTACTATGGCTACACCTTC. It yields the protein CASSLRSMEGRTYYGYTF.

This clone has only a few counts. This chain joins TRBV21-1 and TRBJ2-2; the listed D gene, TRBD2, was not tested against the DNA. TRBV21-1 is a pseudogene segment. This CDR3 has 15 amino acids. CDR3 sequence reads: CASSPGTSTTGELFF. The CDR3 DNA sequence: TGTGCCAGCAGTCCCGGGACTAGCACCACCGGGGAGCTGTTTTTT.

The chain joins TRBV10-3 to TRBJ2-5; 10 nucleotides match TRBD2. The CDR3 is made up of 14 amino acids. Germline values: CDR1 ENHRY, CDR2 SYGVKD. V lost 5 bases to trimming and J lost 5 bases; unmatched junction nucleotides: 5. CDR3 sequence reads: CAISSSGSGETQYF. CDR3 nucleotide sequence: TGTGCCATCAGTTCTAGCGGGAGTGGCGAGACCCAGTACTTC.

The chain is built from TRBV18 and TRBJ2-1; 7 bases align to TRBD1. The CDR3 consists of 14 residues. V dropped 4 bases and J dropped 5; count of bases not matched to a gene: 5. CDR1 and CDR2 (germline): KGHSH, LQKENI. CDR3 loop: CASSLDRSHNEQFF. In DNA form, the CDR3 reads TGTGCCAGCTCACTGGACAGGTCCCACAATGAGCAGTTCTTC. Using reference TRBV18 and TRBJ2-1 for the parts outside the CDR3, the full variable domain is NAGVMQNPRHLVRRRGQEARLRCSPMKGHSHVYWYRQLPEEGLKFMVYLQKENIIDESGMPKERFSAEFPKEGPSILRIQQVVRGDSAAYFCASSLDRSHNEQFFGPGTRLTVL.

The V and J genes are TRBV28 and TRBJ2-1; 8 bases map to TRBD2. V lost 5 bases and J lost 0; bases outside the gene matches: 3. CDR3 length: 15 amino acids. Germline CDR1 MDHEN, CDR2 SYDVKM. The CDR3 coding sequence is TGTGCCAGCAGTACTAGCGGTAGCTCCTACAATGAGCAGTTCTTC. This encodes CASSTSGSSYNEQFF.

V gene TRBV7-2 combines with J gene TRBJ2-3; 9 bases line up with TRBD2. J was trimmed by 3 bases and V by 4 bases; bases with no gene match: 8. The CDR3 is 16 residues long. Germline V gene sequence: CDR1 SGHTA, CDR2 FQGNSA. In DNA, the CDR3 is TGTGCCAGCAGCTCTCTGGCTAGCGGGATTACAGATACGCAGTATTTT. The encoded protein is CASSSLASGITDTQYF.

CDR3 bases: TGTGCCACCAGCAGGGGGTCGGGGGGGGAGACCCAGTACTTC. Translated: CATSRGSGGETQYF. The rearrangement links TRBV15 to TRBJ2-5; TRBD2 matches 8 bases. The V segment lost 3 bases and the J segment 5 bases; nucleotides outside the gene matches: 5. Germline V gene lookup returns CDR1 LNHNV and CDR2 YYDKDF (reference sequence). This CDR3 is 14 amino acids long.

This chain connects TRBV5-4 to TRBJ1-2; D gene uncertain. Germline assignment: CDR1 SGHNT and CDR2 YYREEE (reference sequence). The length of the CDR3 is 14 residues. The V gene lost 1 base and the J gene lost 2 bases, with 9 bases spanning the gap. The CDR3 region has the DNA TGTGCCAGCAGCTTGTACCCAAGCAACTATGGCTACACCTTC. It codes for CASSLYPSNYGYTF.

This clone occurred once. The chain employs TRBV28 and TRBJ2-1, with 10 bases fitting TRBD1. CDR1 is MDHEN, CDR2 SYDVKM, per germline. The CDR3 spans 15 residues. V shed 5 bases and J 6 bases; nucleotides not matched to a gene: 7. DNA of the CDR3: TGTGCCAGCAGTAAGCCCGGACAGGGGGTCAATGAGCAGTTCTTC. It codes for CASSKPGQGVNEQFF.

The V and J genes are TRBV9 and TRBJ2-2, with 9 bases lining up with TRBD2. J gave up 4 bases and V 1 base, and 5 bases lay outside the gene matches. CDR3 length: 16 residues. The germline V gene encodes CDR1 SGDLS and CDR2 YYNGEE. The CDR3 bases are TGTGCCAGCAGCGTATCGGGACTAGCAATCACCGGGGAGCTGTTTTTT. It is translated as CASSVSGLAITGELFF.